In its sample, the clone carrying this T cell receptor beta chain was seen a few times. The antigen is not known. The data stem from a study of T-cell memory formation after mild COVID-19. The overall study: The TCR clusters were mostly specific to one donor. Overall study results and limits: Pre-infection memory carried some responding clones, suggesting that cross-reactive memory joined. What remained unconfirmed was the SARS-CoV-2 specificity of second-wave clones peaking on day 37.

V dropped 0 bases and J dropped 6 bases, with 14 bases sitting between them. This CDR3 is 16 amino acids long. Germline V gene lookup returns CDR1 LNHNV and CDR2 YYDKDF (reference sequence). After 5'RACE with constant-segment primers, TCR alpha and TCR beta cDNA libraries carrying sample barcodes and UMIs were obtained. TCRdb passed the 5' RACE reads through MiXCR, listing each CDR3 protein once. The sample lists 580,000 or so distinct CDR3 sequences; approximately 15% were seen once. The material sequenced was PBMCs or a T cell subset sorted from them (not recorded which). This clonotype was obtained from an adult woman who had mild COVID-19 (a few samples of this study predate the infection). Cell type and time point are not known. The rearrangement links TRBV15 to TRBJ2-2; D remains ambiguous. The CDR3 reads CATSRDHQASPGELFF. The CDR3 bases are TGTGCCACCAGCAGAGATCACCAGGCCAGCCCCGGGGAGCTGTTTTTT.